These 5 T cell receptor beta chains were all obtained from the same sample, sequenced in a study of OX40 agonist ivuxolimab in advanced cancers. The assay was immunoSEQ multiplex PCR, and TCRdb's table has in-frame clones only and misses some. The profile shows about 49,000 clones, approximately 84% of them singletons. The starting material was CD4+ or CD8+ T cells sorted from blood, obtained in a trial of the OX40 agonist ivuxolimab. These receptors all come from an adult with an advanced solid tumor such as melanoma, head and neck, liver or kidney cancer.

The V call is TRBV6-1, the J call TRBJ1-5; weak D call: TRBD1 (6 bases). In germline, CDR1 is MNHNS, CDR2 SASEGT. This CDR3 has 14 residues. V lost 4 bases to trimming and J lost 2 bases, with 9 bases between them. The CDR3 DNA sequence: TGTGCCAGCAGTGTACAGGGAGGCAATCAGCCCCAGCATTTT. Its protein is CASSVQGGNQPQHF.

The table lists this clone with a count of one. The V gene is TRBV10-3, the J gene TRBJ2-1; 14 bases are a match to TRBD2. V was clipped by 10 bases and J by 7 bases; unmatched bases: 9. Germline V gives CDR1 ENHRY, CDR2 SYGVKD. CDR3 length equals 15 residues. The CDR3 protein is CATGLAGVRGNEQFF. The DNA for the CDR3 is TGTGCCACGGGACTAGCGGGAGTTCGGGGGAATGAGCAGTTCTTC.

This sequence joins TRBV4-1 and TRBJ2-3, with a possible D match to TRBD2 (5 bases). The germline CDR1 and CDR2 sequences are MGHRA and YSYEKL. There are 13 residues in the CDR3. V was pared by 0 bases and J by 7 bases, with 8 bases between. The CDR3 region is CASSQEGDNTQYF. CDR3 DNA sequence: TGCGCCAGCAGCCAAGAGGGAGACAATACGCAGTATTTT.

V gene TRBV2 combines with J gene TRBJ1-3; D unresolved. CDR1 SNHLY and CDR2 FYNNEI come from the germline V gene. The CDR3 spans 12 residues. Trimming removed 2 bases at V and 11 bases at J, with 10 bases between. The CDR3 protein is CASSEMEGAIYF. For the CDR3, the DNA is TGTGCCAGCAGTGAAATGGAGGGTGCCATATATTTT. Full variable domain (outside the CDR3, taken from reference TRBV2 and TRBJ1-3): EPEVTQTPSHQVTQMGQEVILRCVPISNHLYFYWYRQILGQKVEFLVSFYNNEISEKSEIFDDQFSVERPDGSNFTLKIRSTKLEDSAMYFCASSEMEGAIYFGEGSWLTVV.

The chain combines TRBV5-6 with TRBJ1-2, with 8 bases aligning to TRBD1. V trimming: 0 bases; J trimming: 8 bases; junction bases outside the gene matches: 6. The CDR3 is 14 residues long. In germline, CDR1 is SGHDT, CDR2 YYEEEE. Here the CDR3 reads CASSLAGRGPGYTF. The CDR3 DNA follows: TGTGCCAGCAGCTTGGCCGGCAGGGGGCCAGGCTACACCTTC. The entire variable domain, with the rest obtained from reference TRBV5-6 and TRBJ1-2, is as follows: DAGVTQSPTHLIKTRGQQVTLRCSPKSGHDTVSWYQQALGQGPQFIFQYYEEEERQRGNFPDRFSGHQFPNYSSELNVNALLLGDSALYLCASSLAGRGPGYTFGSGTRLTVV.